This TCR beta chain was captured by sequencing in a study of blood T cell repertoires in COVID-19. Study background: Specimens from acute and convalescent COVID-19 originated in the United States, Italy and Spain. Sources were T cells, B-cell-depleted T cells, or PBMCs; the material itself was cDNA or gDNA.

Original analysis: Reference gene primer amplification in the assay estimated nucleated cell counts. Sequenced by immunoSEQ multiplex PCR; TCRdb stores in-frame clones only, minus some. V, J and clone size were drawn from that table, and D and trimming were deduced from the DNA. The data contain roughly 51,000 clones, over 75% of them seen just once; the ten biggest clones take up over 4%. Germline V gene sequence: CDR1 MRHNA, CDR2 SNTAGT. The CDR3 has 13 residues. The V end was cut by 0 bases, the J end by 5 bases, with 7 bases between. Specimen: peripheral blood. The J gene is TRBJ1-2, the V gene TRBV6-4; D ambiguous. The TCR sequence derives from a man in his 70s with acute or convalescent COVID-19. The CDR3 region has the DNA TGTGCCAGCAGTGACTCGGGGAGGTATGGCTACACCTTC. Its translation: CASSDSGRYGYTF.